The 14 T cell receptor beta chains below come from one sample, sequenced in a study of beta chain features in type 1 diabetes. Every bit of the isolated RNA underwent reverse transcription, so sequencing read expressed TCRB transcripts. Sequenced by immunoSEQ multiplex PCR; TCRdb stores in-frame clones only, minus some. The data contain 200,000 to 250,000 clones, more than 9% of them seen just once; the ten biggest clones take up 0.03% to 0.04%. Sample: naive CD4+ T cells from blood. These receptors were obtained from a young woman in good health.

The gene calls are TRBV5-1 and TRBJ2-2, with D tentatively TRBD1 (8 bases). V was cut by 4 bases and J by 4 bases, with 17 bases left in between. Looked up from germline, CDR1 is SGHRS and CDR2 is YFSETQ. The length of the CDR3 is 16 residues. As DNA, the CDR3 is TGCGCCAGCAGCCGGGGGGCAGGGGGCCCCACCGGGGAGCTGTTTTTT. Amino acid sequence: CASSRGAGGPTGELFF.

This clone has more than one count but fewer than ten. The chain has TRBV6-1 and TRBJ2-5; maybe TRBD1 (5 bases). Germline CDR1 MNHNS, CDR2 SASEGT. There are 11 residues in the CDR3. The ends were cut back, 5 bases at V and 8 bases at J, with 9 bases in the middle. The CDR3 DNA follows: TGTGCCAGCAGTTTACAGGACACCCAGTACTTC. It specifies CASSLQDTQYF.

In this sample, this clone turned up a few times. The chain carries TRBV2 and TRBJ1-5; D is possibly TRBD1 (5 bases). Trimming cost V 4 bases and J 4 bases, with 8 bases left between them. The CDR3 runs to 13 residues. The V gene's germline CDR1 is SNHLY and CDR2 FYNNEI. CDR3 coding DNA: TGTGCCAGCAGTGTACAGGCTAATCAGCCCCAGCATTTT. Protein sequence: CASSVQANQPQHF.

This clone was detected only a few times. The gene calls are TRBV2 and TRBJ1-2, with 7 nucleotides matching TRBD1. The V gene end was trimmed by 6 bases and the J gene end by 8 bases; junction bases not matched to a gene: 9. The V gene's germline CDR1 is SNHLY and CDR2 FYNNEI. The CDR3 extends over 13 amino acids. This CDR3 reads CASRDLTGSGYTF. The CDR3 coding sequence is TGTGCCAGCAGAGACCTGACAGGGAGCGGCTACACCTTC.

The V gene is TRBV4-2, the J gene TRBJ2-3; tentative D call: TRBD2 (5 bases). Trimming shortened V by 0 bases and J by 2 bases, and 12 bases separated the two germline ends. CDR3 size: 16 residues. Per germline, CDR1 LGHNA and CDR2 YNFKEQ. The CDR3 reads CASSQDLLDITDTQYF. In DNA form, the CDR3 reads TGTGCCAGCAGCCAAGATCTACTAGACATCACAGATACGCAGTATTTT.

V is TRBV5-1 and J is TRBJ2-5; a weak D match, TRBD1 (6 bases). Germline V lookup: CDR1 SGHRS, CDR2 YFSETQ. The CDR3 has 15 residues. Trimming stripped 4 bases from V and 4 bases from J, with 17 bases between. The CDR3: CASSPGDKTLETQYF. In DNA, the CDR3 is TGCGCCAGCAGCCCAGGGGACAAAACTTTAGAGACCCAGTACTTC.

This clone was found a few times. V usage is TRBV5-1 and J usage is TRBJ1-4; possibly TRBD1 for D (5 bases). This CDR3 is 15 amino acids long. The V gene lost 4 bases and the J gene lost 6 bases, with 16 bases spanning the gap. The germline V gene has CDR1 SGHRS and CDR2 YFSETQ. CDR3 sequence: CASSDPTTGDEKLFF. Written as DNA, the CDR3 is TGCGCCAGCAGCGACCCGACAACGGGGGATGAAAAACTGTTTTTT.

The chain couples TRBV5-1 to TRBJ1-1; 7 bases match TRBD1. V lost 2 bases, J lost 1 base, and 8 bases stayed unmatched. The CDR3 sequence is 16 residues long. Germline V lookup: CDR1 SGHRS, CDR2 YFSETQ. The CDR3 loop is CASSLSDRVGNTEAFF. Here the CDR3 DNA reads TGCGCCAGCAGCTTATCCGACAGGGTCGGGAACACTGAAGCTTTCTTT.

The genes are TRBV5-1 and TRBJ2-3; 9 nucleotides agree with TRBD2. V shed 0 bases, J shed 7 bases, and the junction held 12 bases outside the gene matches. Germline V CDR1 and CDR2: SGHRS, YFSETQ. This CDR3 is built from 17 residues. The CDR3 coding sequence is TGCGCCAGCAGCTTGGAAAGGCGGGGGGGCGGCACGAATACGCAGTATTTT. It translates to CASSLERRGGGTNTQYF.

A few counts support this clone. The gene calls are TRBV18 and TRBJ2-1; unclear D gene. Germline lookup yields CDR1 KGHSH and CDR2 LQKENI. Between the trimmed V and J ends, which lost 0 bases and 9 bases, there was a span of 9 bases. This CDR3 contains 13 residues. The chain's CDR3 is CASSPPSTSEQFF. The CDR3 region has the DNA TGTGCCAGCTCACCACCGAGCACCTCTGAGCAGTTCTTC.

This clone was seen more than once but under ten times. V and J are TRBV11-2 and TRBJ1-2; tentative D call: TRBD1 (5 bases). Looked up from germline, CDR1 is SGHAT and CDR2 is FQNNGV. Trimming removed 5 bases from V and 5 bases from J, with 18 bases in between. This CDR3 region has 15 residues. CDR3 residues: CASSPRPSRDYGYTF. The DNA for the CDR3 is TGTGCCAGCAGCCCCCGCCCCAGCAGGGATTATGGCTACACCTTC.

V gene TRBV28 combines with J gene TRBJ2-2, with D maybe TRBD1 (5 bases). V was trimmed by 2 bases and J by 4 bases, leaving 17 bases between them. The CDR3 sequence is 17 residues long. CDR1 and CDR2 (germline): MDHEN, SYDVKM. CDR3 in amino acids: CASSLREFRARTGELFF. In nucleotides, the CDR3 is TGTGCCAGCAGTTTAAGGGAATTCAGGGCCCGCACCGGGGAGCTGTTTTTT.

This chain's CDR3 is CSASPSYEQYF. The CDR3 coding sequence is TGCAGTGCTAGTCCATCCTACGAGCAGTACTTC. V usage is TRBV20-1 and J usage is TRBJ2-5; D call uncertain. The DNA end favors TRBJ2-7, so the J call may be wrong. Germline CDR1 and CDR2: DFQATT and SNEGSKA (reference sequence). CDR3 length: 11 residues.

This clone was observed a few times. The chain is built from TRBV5-4 and TRBJ2-5; 9 bases line up with TRBD1. CDR3 size: 18 residues. V shed 7 bases and J 0 bases; nucleotides not matched to a gene: 16. Germline CDR1 SGHNT, CDR2 YYREEE (reference sequence). CDR3 amino acids: CASLHRDRVSRDQETQYF. The CDR3 DNA reads TGTGCCAGCCTCCATAGGGACAGGGTATCCCGGGACCAAGAGACCCAGTACTTC.